The T cell receptor (beta chain) described here comes from a study of cytomegalovirus exposure and HLA in healthy donors. Use of 60 Vbeta and 13 Jbeta primers characterized the PCR. Only in-frame clones appear in the TCRdb table, and some are missing; sequencing was by immunoSEQ multiplex PCR. The sample has about 140,000 clones, around 80% seen once. On this clone: What it binds is unknown.

The study, taken as a whole, reports: Using a false discovery rate of 0.05, a later analysis showed that roughly 16,000 TCR beta sequences were associated with HLA alleles. Accurate predictions that matched the HLA-A and HLA-B alleles of most subjects were reportedly made from TCR beta sequences. When analyzed later, a missense DCLRE1C variant was found to be linked to TCR beta V- and J-gene trimming.

Per germline, CDR1 SGHRS and CDR2 YFSETQ. There are 15 residues in the CDR3. V dropped 4 bases and J dropped 4 bases, with 18 bases sitting between them. The chain carries TRBV5-1 and TRBJ2-7; the D gene is possibly TRBD1 (7 bases). Sequenced: PBMCs. This receptor was obtained from a man aged 18 to 29 in good health and CMV-seropositive. CDR3 sequence (DNA): TGCGCCAGCAGCCGAGCGGCAGGGGGGAATTACGAGCAGTACTTC. Its protein product is CASSRAAGGNYEQYF.